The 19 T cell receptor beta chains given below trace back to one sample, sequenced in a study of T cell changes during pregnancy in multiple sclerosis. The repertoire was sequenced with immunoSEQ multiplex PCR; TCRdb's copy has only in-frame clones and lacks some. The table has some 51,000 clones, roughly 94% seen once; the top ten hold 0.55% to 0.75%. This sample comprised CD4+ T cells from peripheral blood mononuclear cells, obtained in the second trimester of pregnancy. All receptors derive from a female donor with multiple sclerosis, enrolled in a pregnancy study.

CDR3 amino acids: CAWSDRGVGPQHF. The CDR3 DNA is TGTGCCTGGAGTGACAGGGGAGTGGGTCCCCAGCATTTT. The gene calls are TRBV30 and TRBJ1-5, with 7 bases fitting TRBD1. Germline CDR1 is GTSNPN and CDR2 is SVGIG (reference sequence). The CDR3 consists of 13 residues. Trimming took 1 base from V and 10 from J; bases not matched to a gene: 7.

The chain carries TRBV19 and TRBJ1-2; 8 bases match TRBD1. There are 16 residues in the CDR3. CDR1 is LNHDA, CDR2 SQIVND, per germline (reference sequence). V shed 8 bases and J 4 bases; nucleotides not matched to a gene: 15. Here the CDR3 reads CASLGQGQAFTYGYTF. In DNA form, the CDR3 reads TGTGCCAGTCTCGGACAGGGCCAAGCCTTCACCTATGGCTACACCTTC.

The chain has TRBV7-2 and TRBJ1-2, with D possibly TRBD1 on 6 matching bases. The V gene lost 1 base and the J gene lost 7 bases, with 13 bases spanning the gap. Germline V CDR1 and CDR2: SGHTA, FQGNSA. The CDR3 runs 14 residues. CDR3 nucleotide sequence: TGTGCCAGCAGCTTAGAGGGGGGGGATCCTGGCTACACCTTC. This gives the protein CASSLEGGDPGYTF.

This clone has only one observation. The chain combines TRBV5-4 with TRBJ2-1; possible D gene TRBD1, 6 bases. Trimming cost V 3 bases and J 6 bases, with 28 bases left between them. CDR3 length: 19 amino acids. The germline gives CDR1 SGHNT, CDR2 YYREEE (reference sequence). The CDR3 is CASSSSARPGPQGGNEQFF. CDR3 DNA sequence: TGTGCCAGCAGCTCGTCAGCAAGGCCGGGGCCCCAAGGGGGCAATGAGCAGTTCTTC.

The CDR3 is CASSQGQTEGKSSGNTIYF. The CDR3 bases are TGTGCCAGCAGCCAAGGGCAGACGGAGGGGAAGAGCTCTGGAAACACCATATATTTT. The rearrangement uses TRBV4-2 and TRBJ1-3; D is possibly TRBD1 (5 bases). Per the germline V gene, CDR1 is LGHNA and CDR2 is YNFKEQ. The CDR3 runs 19 residues. Trimming removed 1 base from V and 0 bases from J, with 19 bases in between.

The CDR3 sequence: CASSSRSVTEAFF. DNA for the CDR3: TGTGCCAGCAGTTCCCGCAGCGTCACTGAAGCTTTCTTT. This rearrangement joins TRBV6-6 to TRBJ1-1, with D unresolved. This CDR3 has 13 amino acids. The V end lost 4 bases, the J end lost 4 bases, and 10 bases lay between the germline ends. Germline V gene sequence: CDR1 MNHNY, CDR2 SVGAGI (reference sequence).

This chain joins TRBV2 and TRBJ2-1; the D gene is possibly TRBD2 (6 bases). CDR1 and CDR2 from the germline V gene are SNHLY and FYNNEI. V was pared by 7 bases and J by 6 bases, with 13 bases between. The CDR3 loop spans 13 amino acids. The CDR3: CASTADGGNEQFF. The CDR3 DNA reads TGTGCCAGCACCGCGGACGGGGGCAATGAGCAGTTCTTC. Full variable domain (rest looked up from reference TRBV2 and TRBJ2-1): EPEVTQTPSHQVTQMGQEVILRCVPISNHLYFYWYRQILGQKVEFLVSFYNNEISEKSEIFDDQFSVERPDGSNFTLKIRSTKLEDSAMYFCASTADGGNEQFFGPGTRLTVL.

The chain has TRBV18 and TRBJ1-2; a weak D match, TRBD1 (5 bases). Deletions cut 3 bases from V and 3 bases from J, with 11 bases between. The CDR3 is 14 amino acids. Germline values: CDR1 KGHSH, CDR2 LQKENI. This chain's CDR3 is CASSPTPTDYGYTF. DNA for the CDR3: TGTGCCAGCTCACCTACCCCGACAGACTATGGCTACACCTTC.

The CDR3 DNA sequence: TGTGCCATCAGTGAGTCGGGACAGGGTGAAAAACTGTTTTTT. The encoded protein is CAISESGQGEKLFF. The J gene is TRBJ1-4, the V gene TRBV10-3, with 9 bases lining up with TRBD1. J was trimmed by 7 bases and V by 0 bases; bases with no gene match: 0. This CDR3 has 14 amino acids. The germline CDR1 and CDR2 sequences are ENHRY and SYGVKD.

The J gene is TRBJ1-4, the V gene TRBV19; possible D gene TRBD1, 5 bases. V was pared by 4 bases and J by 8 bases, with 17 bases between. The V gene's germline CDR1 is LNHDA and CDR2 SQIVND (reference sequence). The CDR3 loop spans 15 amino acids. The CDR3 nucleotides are TGTGCCAGTAGTACCACCTCAGCCCGGGGGGAAAAACTGTTTTTT. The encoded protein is CASSTTSARGEKLFF.

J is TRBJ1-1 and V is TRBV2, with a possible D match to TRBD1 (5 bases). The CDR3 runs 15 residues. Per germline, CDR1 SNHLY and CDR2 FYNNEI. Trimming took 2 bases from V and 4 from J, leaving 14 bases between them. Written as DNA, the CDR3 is TGTGCCAGCAGTGAAACCCGGGCTAGGGGCACTGAAGCTTTCTTT. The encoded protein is CASSETRARGTEAFF.

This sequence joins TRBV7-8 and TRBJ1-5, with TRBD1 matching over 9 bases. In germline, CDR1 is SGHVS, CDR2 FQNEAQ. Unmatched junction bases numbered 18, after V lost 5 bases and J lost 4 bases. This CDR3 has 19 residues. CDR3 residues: CASSATGTGYKGINQPQHF. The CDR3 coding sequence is TGTGCCAGCAGCGCGACCGGGACAGGGTATAAAGGGATAAATCAGCCCCAGCATTTT.

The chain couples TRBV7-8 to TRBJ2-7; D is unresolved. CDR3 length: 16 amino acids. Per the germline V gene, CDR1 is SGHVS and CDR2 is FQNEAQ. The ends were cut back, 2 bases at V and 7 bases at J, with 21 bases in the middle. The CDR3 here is CASSLFEKTLAKEQYF. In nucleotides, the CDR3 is TGTGCCAGCAGCTTATTCGAGAAAACTCTTGCTAAAGAGCAGTACTTC.

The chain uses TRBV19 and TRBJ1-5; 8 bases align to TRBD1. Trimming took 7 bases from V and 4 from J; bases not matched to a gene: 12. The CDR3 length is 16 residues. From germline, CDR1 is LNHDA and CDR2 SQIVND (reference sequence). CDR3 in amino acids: CASKGGWDRLNQPQHF. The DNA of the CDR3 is TGTGCCAGTAAGGGGGGTTGGGACAGGCTTAATCAGCCCCAGCATTTT. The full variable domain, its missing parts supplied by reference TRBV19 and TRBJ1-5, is DGGITQSPKYLFRKEGQNVTLSCEQNLNHDAMYWYRQDPGQGLRLIYYSQIVNDFQKGDIAEGYSVSREKKESFPLTVTSAQKNPTAFYLCASKGGWDRLNQPQHFGDGTRLSIL.

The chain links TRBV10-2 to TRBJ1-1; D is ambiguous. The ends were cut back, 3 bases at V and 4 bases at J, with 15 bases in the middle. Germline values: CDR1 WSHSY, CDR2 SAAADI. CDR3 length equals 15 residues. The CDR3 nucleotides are TGCGCCAGCAGTGACCCCGGAGGGAGTGGCACTGAAGCTTTCTTT. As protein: CASSDPGGSGTEAFF.

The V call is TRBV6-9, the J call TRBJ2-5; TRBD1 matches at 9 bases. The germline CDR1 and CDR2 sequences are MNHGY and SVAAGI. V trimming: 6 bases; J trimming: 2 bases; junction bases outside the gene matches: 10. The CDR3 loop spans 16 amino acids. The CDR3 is CASSSPGTGLQETQYF. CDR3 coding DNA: TGTGCCAGCAGCTCTCCCGGGACAGGGTTACAAGAGACCCAGTACTTC.

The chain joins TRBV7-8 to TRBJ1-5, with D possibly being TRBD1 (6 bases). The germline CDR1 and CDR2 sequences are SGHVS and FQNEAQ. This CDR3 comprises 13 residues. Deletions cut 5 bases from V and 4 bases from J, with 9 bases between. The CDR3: CASSQQGNQPQHF. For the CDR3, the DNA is TGTGCCAGCAGCCAACAGGGAAATCAGCCCCAGCATTTT.

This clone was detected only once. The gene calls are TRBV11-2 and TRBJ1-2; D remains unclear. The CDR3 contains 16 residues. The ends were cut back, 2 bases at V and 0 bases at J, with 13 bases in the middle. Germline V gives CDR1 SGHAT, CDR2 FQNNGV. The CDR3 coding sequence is TGTGCCAGCAGCTTAACGGGGAATGGGGCTAACTATGGCTACACCTTC. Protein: CASSLTGNGANYGYTF. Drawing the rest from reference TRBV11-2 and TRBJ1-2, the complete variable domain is EAGVAQSPRYKIIEKRQSVAFWCNPISGHATLYWYQQILGQGPKLLIQFQNNGVVDDSQLPKDRFSAERLKGVDSTLKIQPAKLEDSAVYLCASSLTGNGANYGYTFGSGTRLTVV.

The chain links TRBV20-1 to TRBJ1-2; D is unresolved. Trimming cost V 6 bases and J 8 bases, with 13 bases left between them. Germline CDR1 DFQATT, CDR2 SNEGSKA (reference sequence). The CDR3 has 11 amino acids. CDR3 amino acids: CSAHSARGYTF. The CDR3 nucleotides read TGCAGTGCCCATTCGGCGAGGGGCTACACCTTC.